Here is one TCR beta chain with its context. Its specificity is unknown. The data were taken from a study of cytomegalovirus exposure and HLA in healthy donors. About the research overall: An early data release held 70 million to 90 million unique TCRs from HLA-typed donors. The study, taken as a whole, reports: Researchers reportedly found TCR beta sequences accurately predicted most subjects' HLA-A and HLA-B alleles. Prior analysis indicated that the majority of TCR beta V segments exhibited productivity approximately 87% or approximately 30% of the time. Rare sequences made up most TCRs, while some public TCRs were found in many donors.

The CDR3 spans 14 residues. Germline CDR1 is KGHSH and CDR2 is LQKENI. The ends lost 3 bases at V and 0 bases at J; junction bases unmatched: 2. The PCR made use of 60 Vbeta and 13 Jbeta primers. Here immunoSEQ multiplex PCR was the method, and the copy in TCRdb shows in-frame clones only, minus some. The sample lists roughly 96,000 clones, roughly 79% seen once, with 14% in the top ten. The TCR originated in a woman in her 70s in good health and CMV-seropositive. The sequenced sample consisted of PBMCs. The rearrangement joins TRBV18 to TRBJ2-7; TRBD1 matches 7 bases. CDR3 bases: TGTGCCAGCTCACCGGACAGGAACTCCTACGAGCAGTACTTC. Its translation is CASSPDRNSYEQYF.